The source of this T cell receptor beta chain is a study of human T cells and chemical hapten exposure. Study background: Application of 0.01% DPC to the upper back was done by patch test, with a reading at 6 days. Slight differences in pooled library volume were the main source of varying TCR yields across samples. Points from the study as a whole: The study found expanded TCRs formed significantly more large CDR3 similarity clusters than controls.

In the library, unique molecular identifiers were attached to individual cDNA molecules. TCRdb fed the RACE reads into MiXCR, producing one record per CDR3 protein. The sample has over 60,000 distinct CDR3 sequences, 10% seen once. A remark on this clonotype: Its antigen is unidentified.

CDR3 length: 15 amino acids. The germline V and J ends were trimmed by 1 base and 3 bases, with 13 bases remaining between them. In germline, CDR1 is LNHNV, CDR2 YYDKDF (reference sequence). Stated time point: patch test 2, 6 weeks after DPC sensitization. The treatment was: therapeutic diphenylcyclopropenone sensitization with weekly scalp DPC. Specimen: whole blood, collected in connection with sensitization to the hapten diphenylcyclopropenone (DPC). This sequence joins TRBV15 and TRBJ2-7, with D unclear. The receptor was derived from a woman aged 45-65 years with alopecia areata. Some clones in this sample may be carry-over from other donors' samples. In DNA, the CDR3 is TGTGCCACCAGCAGAGGGTCCGTTACGAGCTACGAGCAGTACTTC. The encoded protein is CATSRGSVTSYEQYF.